The 7 T cell receptor beta chains listed next were all sequenced from one sample in a study of CD8 T cells in Susac syndrome. Reverse transcription of roughly 0.5 to 1 ug RNA used random hexamers. TCRdb redid the calling of the immunoSEQ multiplex PCR reads with MiXCR, one entry per CDR3 protein. The data show fewer than 350,000 distinct CDR3 sequences, under 95% seen once. The sequenced sample was CD4+ T cells from PBMCs. The receptors here all came from a human donor with multiple sclerosis.

The chain is built from TRBV7-6 and TRBJ2-2; D might be TRBD1 or TRBD2, each matching 5 bases. The V and J ends lost 5 bases and 7 bases respectively, with 17 bases between them. The CDR3 length is 15 residues. Germline CDR1 is SGHVS and CDR2 is FNYEAQ. This CDR3 reads CASSPRGRFFGELFF. In DNA form, the CDR3 reads TGTGCCAGCAGCCCCCGGGGACGTTTTTTCGGGGAGCTGTTTTTT.

J is TRBJ2-3 and V is TRBV11-2; no clear D. Germline-derived CDR1 and CDR2 are SGHAT and FQNNGV. Trimming removed 4 bases from V and 6 bases from J, with 11 bases in between. The CDR3 is 13 amino acids. The CDR3 sequence: CASSWRPADTQYF. The CDR3, as DNA: TGTGCCAGCAGCTGGCGGCCGGCGGATACGCAGTATTTT.

This clonotype was seen a single time. The chain joins TRBV11-3 to TRBJ2-1; TRBD1 matches at 11 bases. CDR3 length equals 17 residues. V was clipped by 0 bases and J by 7 bases; unmatched bases: 8. Germline-derived CDR1 and CDR2 are SGHNT and YENEEA. The CDR3 sequence: CASSLDPDRGRKNEQFF. CDR3 DNA sequence: TGTGCCAGCAGCTTAGATCCGGACAGGGGGCGGAAGAATGAGCAGTTCTTC.

The genes are TRBV5-1 and TRBJ2-7, with 7 bases matching TRBD1. The CDR3 totals 15 residues. Germline-derived CDR1 and CDR2 are SGHRS and YFSETQ. Trimming cost V 0 bases and J 5 bases; bases outside gene matches: 8. As DNA, the CDR3 is TGCGCCAGCAGCTTGGCCGGAGACAGGGCCCACGAGCAGTACTTC. Encoded protein: CASSLAGDRAHEQYF.

The chain recombines TRBV11-2 with TRBJ2-7; TRBD2 might be the D (6 bases). There are 12 residues in the CDR3. Trimming pared 3 bases from V and 10 bases from J, leaving 13 bases between. Germline CDR1 is SGHAT and CDR2 is FQNNGV. The CDR3 reads CASSLTSPIQYF. The CDR3 region has the DNA TGTGCCAGCAGCTTGACTAGTCCAATCCAGTACTTC.

This chain links TRBV4-3 with TRBJ1-2; no clear D. The CDR3 is made up of 16 amino acids. Germline V gives CDR1 LGHNA, CDR2 YSLEER. Trimming removed 0 bases from V and 2 bases from J, with 13 bases in between. For the CDR3, the DNA is TGCGCCAGCAGCCAAGAAGAGGACCCAACCAACTATGGCTACACCTTC. It encodes CASSQEEDPTNYGYTF.

The chain joins TRBV7-8 to TRBJ1-5; 12 bases fit TRBD1. Losses at the gene ends were 4 bases for V and 6 bases for J; bases not matched to a gene: 4. Germline V lookup: CDR1 SGHVS, CDR2 FQNEAQ. The length of the CDR3 is 15 residues. CDR3 in DNA: TGTGCCAGCAGCTGGGACAGGGGGCTAGGTCAGCCCCAGCATTTT. This encodes CASSWDRGLGQPQHF.